This TCR beta chain emerged from a study of tumor-infiltrating lymphocytes in localized non-small cell lung cancer. Study information: Patients included smokers and never-smokers with various histologies, some sampled after neoadjuvant chemotherapy.

Here immunoSEQ multiplex PCR was the method, and the copy in TCRdb shows in-frame clones only, minus some. The sample shows about 9,800 clones, over 60% of them seen only once. Details on this clone: Its specificity is not known.

Germline CDR1 and CDR2: PRHDT and FYEKMQ (reference sequence). The CDR3 totals 14 residues. With V trimmed by 0 bases and J by 10 bases, 3 bases remained unmatched. The study's findings and limits: Each assay used a separate piece of the same tissue. IM1 and IM2 tumors showed no difference in T-cell fraction. Only some patients had TCR sequencing, depending on available tissue.

Material for sequencing was lung tumor tissue. The origin of this receptor is a human donor with non-small cell lung cancer. V gene TRBV13 combines with J gene TRBJ1-6, with 7 nucleotides matching TRBD1. CDR3 nucleotide sequence: TGTGCCAGCAGCTTAGGGACAGGGAGCTCACCCCTCCACTTT. Encoded protein: CASSLGTGSSPLHF. Complete variable domain (other parts from reference TRBV13 and TRBJ1-6): AAGVIQSPRHLIKEKRETATLKCYPIPRHDTVYWYQQGPGQDPQFLISFYEKMQSDKGSIPDRFSAQQFSDYHSELNMSSLELGDSALYFCASSLGTGSSPLHFGNGTRLTVT.